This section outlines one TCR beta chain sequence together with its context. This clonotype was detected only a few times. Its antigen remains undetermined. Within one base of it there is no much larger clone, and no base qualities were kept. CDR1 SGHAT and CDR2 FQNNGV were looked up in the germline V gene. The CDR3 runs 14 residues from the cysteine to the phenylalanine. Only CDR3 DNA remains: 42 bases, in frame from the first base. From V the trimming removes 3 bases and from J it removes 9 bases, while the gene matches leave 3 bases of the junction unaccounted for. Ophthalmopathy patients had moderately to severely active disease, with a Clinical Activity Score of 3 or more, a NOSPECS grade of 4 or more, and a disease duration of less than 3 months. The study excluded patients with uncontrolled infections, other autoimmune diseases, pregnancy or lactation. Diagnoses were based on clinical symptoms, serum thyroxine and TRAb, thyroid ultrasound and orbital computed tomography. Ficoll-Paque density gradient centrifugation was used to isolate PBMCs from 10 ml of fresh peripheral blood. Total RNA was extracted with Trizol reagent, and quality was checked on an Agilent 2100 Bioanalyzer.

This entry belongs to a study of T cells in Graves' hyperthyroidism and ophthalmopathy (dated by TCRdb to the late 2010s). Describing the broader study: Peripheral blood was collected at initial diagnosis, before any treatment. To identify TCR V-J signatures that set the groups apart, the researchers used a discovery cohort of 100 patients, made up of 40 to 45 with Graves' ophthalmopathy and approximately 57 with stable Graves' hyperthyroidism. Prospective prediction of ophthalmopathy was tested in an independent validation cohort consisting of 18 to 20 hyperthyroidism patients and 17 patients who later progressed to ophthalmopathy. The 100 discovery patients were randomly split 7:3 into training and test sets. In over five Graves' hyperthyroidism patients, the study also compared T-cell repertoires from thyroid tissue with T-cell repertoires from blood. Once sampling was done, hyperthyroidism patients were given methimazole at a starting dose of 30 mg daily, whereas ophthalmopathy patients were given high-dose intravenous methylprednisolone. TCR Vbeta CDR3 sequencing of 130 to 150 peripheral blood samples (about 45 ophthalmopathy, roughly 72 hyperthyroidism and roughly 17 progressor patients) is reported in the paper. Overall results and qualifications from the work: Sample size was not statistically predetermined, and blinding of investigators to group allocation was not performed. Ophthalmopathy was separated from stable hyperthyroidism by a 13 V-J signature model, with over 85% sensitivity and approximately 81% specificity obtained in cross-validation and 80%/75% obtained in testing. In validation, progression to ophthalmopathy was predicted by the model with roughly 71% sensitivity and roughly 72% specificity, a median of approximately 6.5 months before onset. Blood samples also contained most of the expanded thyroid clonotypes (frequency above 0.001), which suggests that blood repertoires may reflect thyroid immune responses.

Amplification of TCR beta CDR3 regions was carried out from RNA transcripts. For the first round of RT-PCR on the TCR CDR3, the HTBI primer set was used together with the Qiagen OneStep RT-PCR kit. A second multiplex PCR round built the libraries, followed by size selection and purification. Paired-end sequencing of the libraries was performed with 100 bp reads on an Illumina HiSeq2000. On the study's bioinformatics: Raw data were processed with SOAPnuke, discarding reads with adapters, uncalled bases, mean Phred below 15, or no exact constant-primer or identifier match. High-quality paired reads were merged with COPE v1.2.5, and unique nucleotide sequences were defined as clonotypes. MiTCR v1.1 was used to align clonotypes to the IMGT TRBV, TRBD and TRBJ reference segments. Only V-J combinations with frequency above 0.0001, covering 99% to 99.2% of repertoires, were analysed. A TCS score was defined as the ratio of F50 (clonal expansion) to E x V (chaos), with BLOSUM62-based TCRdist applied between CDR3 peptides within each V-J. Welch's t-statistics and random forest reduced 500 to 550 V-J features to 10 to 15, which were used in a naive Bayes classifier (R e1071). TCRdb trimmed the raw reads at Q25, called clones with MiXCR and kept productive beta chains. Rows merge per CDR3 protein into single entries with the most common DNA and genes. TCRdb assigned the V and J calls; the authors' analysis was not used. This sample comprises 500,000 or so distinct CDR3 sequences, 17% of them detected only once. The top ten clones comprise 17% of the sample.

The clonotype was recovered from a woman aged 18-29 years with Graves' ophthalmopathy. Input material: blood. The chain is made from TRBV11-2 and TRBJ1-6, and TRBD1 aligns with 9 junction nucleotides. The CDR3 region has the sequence CASSFGQGSSPLHF. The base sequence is TGTGCCAGCAGCTTTGGACAGGGGTCTTCACCCCTCCACTTT.